These 9 T cell receptor beta chains originate from one sample sequenced in a study of T-cell memory formation after mild COVID-19. TCRdb called the 5' RACE reads again in MiXCR, with one record for every CDR3 protein. The repertoire has roughly 150,000 distinct CDR3 sequences, roughly 14% of them found once; the top ten carry roughly 15%. The specimen sequenced was PBMCs or a T cell subset sorted from them (not recorded which). These receptors came from an adult woman who had mild COVID-19 (a few samples of this study predate the infection). Cell type and time point are not known.

The chain links TRBV5-1 to TRBJ2-2; 13 bases map to TRBD2. The trim removed 2 bases at V and 8 bases at J, leaving 6 bases unmatched. The CDR3 is 16 amino acids. CDR1 is SGHRS and CDR2 is YFSETQ in the germline V gene. CDR3 in DNA: TGCGCCAGCAGCTTCCCGGGACTAGCGGGATCGGGGGAGCTGTTTTTT. The encoded protein is CASSFPGLAGSGELFF.

This clonotype has ten or more counts. The J gene is TRBJ2-5, the V gene TRBV5-1, with TRBD2 identical over 9 bases. CDR1 and CDR2 (germline): SGHRS, YFSETQ. The CDR3 sequence is 16 residues long. V lost 5 bases and J lost 0; bases outside the gene matches: 8. The CDR3 here is CASRTAIAGDQETQYF. DNA for the CDR3: TGCGCCAGCAGAACCGCCATAGCGGGGGACCAAGAGACCCAGTACTTC.

The chain employs TRBV20-1 and TRBJ2-3, with D hard to call. Per germline, CDR1 DFQATT and CDR2 SNEGSKA (reference sequence). This CDR3 contains 14 residues. Trimming removed 2 bases from V and 1 base from J, with 10 bases in between. CDR3 in amino acids: CSARIVSGTDTQYF. DNA of the CDR3: TGCAGTGCTAGAATTGTGTCCGGCACAGATACGCAGTATTTT.

This clonotype was counted a single time. The gene calls are TRBV2 and TRBJ2-7; either TRBD1 or TRBD2 may fit D (5 bases each). The CDR3 has 16 residues. CDR1 SNHLY and CDR2 FYNNEI come from the germline V gene. Trimming took off 0 bases at V and 4 bases at J, with 16 bases between the two ends. The CDR3 protein is CASSEAVLGTVYEQYF. The CDR3 bases are TGTGCCAGCAGTGAAGCCGTCCTAGGGACGGTATACGAGCAGTACTTC. Combining the CDR3 with reference TRBV2 and TRBJ2-7 gives the whole variable domain EPEVTQTPSHQVTQMGQEVILRCVPISNHLYFYWYRQILGQKVEFLVSFYNNEISEKSEIFDDQFSVERPDGSNFTLKIRSTKLEDSAMYFCASSEAVLGTVYEQYFGPGTRLTVT.

This clonotype was detected once. The chain joins TRBV7-2 to TRBJ2-3; 16 bases match TRBD2. The CDR3 sequence is 19 residues long. Unmatched junction bases numbered 14, after V lost 7 bases and J lost 4 bases. Germline V CDR1 and CDR2: SGHTA, FQGNSA. The CDR3 nucleotides read TGTGCCAGCACCTGGGGACCGGGACTAGCGGGAGGGCCCCCAGATACGCAGTATTTT. This sequence encodes CASTWGPGLAGGPPDTQYF.

This clonotype has a count of ten or more. The chain recombines TRBV29-1 with TRBJ2-1; 7 bases align to TRBD1. In germline, CDR1 is SQVTM, CDR2 ANQGSEA. V lost 6 bases to trimming and J lost 10 bases; unmatched junction nucleotides: 9. The CDR3 has 12 residues. The CDR3 DNA is TGCAGCGTACAGGGGTCGGACAGCGAGCAGTTCTTC. This translates into CSVQGSDSEQFF.

This clonotype was seen ten or more times. The gene calls are TRBV5-1 and TRBJ2-1; the match to TRBD2 covers 8 bases. Germline V gene data show CDR1 as SGHRS and CDR2 as YFSETQ. V shed 4 bases and J 6 bases; nucleotides not matched to a gene: 3. The CDR3 contains 13 residues. CDR3 in DNA: TGCGCCAGCAGCCCGGCGGGAGGCAATGAGCAGTTCTTC. This encodes CASSPAGGNEQFF.

The chain uses TRBV3-1 and TRBJ2-1, with 7 bases that match TRBD2. With 4 bases clipped from V and 6 bases from J, the junction kept 6 bases outside the gene matches. This CDR3 spans 14 amino acids. Per the germline V gene, CDR1 is LGHDT and CDR2 is YNNKEL (reference sequence). The CDR3 coding sequence is TGTGCCAGCAGCCCCTGGGCGGGGGTCAATGAGCAGTTCTTC. It encodes CASSPWAGVNEQFF.

This clonotype was counted only a few times. V gene TRBV9 combines with J gene TRBJ2-3; tentative D call: TRBD2 (6 bases). The length of the CDR3 is 17 residues. Germline V gene sequence: CDR1 SGDLS, CDR2 YYNGEE. Trimming took off 1 base at V and 0 bases at J, with 15 bases between the two ends. The CDR3 DNA reads as TGTGCCAGCAGCGTAACAACGCCAGGGAGGAGCACAGATACGCAGTATTTT. It encodes CASSVTTPGRSTDTQYF.